This TCR beta chain comes out of a study of Ad26.COV2.S vaccination and SARS-CoV-2 variants. General study findings and limits: Non-spike TCR breadth did not differ much between vaccine and placebo recipients. While placebo recipients had lower spike-specific TCR breadth, vaccine recipients had more. An underestimation of total T cell responses may have resulted from the TCR breadth and depth analyses. Reported post-vaccination CD8+ and CD4+ T cell responses to spike showed substantial breadth.

The CDR3 is made up of 13 amino acids. Germline CDR1 is MNHEY and CDR2 is SVGAGI. Between the trimmed V and J ends, which lost 7 bases and 5 bases, there was a span of 15 bases. The protocol was immunoSEQ multiplex PCR, while the TCRdb copy is restricted to in-frame clones and leaves out a portion. The sample has 300,000 to 450,000 clones, around 90% seen once. Worth noting for this clone: Its target is unknown.

The specimen was peripheral blood, collected after recovery from COVID-19. This sequence was found in a human donor who had recovered from COVID-19. The chain has TRBV6-5 and TRBJ2-7; D call uncertain. CDR3 bases: TGTGCCAGCAAAAACCCGGTGGGTGACGAGCAGTACTTC. This gives the protein CASKNPVGDEQYF.